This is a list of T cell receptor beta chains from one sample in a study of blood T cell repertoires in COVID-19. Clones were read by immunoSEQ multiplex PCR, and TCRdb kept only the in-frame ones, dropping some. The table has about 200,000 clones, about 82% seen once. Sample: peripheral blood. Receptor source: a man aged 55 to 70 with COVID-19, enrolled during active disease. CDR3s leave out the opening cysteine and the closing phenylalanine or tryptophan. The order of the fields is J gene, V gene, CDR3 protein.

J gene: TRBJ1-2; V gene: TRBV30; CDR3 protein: AWSGGSEYGYT
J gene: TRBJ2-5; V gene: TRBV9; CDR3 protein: ASSVTSGRGGQETQY
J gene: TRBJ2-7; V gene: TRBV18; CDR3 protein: ASSPDRAPEQY
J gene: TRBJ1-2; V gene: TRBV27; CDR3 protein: ASSLTGHYGYT
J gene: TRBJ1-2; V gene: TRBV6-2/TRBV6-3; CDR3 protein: ASSYRREEGYT
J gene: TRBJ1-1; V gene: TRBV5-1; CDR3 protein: ASSFTGGGAEAF
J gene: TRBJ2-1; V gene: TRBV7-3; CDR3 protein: ASSLITGQGRDEQF
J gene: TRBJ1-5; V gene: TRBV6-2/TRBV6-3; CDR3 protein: ASSYSRRYGQPQH
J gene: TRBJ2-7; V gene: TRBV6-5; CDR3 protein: ASSPDTPTYEQY
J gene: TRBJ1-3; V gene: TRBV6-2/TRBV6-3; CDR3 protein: ASSQTTGNTIY
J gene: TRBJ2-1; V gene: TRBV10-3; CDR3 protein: ANSGTGGSDEQF
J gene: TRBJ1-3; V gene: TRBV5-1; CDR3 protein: ASSLDGSTTHSGNTIY
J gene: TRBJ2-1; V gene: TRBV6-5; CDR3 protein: ASSRLAGGNEQF
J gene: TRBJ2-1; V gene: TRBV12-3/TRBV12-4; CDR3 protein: ASSLGRGQKF
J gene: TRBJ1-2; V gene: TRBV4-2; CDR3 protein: ASSHGTENYGYT
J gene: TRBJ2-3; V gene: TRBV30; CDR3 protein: AWRPGGGTDTQY
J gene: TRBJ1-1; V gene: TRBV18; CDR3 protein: ASSKRQGDTEAF
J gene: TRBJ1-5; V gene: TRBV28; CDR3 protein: ASSLGQGFRQPQH
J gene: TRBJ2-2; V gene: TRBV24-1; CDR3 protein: ATQSTGELF
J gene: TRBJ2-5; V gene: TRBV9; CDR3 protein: ASSVGLAGVTPETQY
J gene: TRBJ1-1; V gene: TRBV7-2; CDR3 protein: ASSPAWTGKNTEAF
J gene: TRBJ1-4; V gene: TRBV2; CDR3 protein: ASKASRANEKLF
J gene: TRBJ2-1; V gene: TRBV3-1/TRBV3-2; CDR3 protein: ASSQAGRGNEQF
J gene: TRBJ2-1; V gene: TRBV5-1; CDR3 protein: ASSRDREENEQF
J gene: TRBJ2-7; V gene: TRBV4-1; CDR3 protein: ASSQSPGQGYEQY
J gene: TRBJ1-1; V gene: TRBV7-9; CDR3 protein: ASSLAVGTEAF
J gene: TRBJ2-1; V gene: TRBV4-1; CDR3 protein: ASSFLGASYNEQF
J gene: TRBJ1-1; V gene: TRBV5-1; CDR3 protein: ASSPRAPGDTEAF
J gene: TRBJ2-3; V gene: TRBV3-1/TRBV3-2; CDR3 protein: ASSPTSGNGDTQY
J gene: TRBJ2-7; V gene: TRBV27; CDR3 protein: ASRVSGSYEQY
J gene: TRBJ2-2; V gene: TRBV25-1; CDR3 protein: ASSGQGVVGELF